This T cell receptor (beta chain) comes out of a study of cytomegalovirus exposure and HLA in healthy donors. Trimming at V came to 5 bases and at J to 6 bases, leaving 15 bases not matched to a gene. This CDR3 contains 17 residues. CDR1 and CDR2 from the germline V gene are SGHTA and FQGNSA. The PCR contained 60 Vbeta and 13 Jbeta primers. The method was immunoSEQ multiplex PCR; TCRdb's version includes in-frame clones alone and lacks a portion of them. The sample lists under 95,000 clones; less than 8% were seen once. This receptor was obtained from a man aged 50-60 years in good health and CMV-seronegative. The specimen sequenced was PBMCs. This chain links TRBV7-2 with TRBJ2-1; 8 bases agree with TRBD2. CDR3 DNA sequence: TGTGCCAGCAGCCCGGGGGCGGGAGGCCTTTGGAGCAATGAGCAGTTCTTC. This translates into CASSPGAGGLWSNEQFF.